These T cell receptor beta chains were read from a single sample in a study of OX40 agonist ivuxolimab in advanced cancers. The repertoire was sequenced with immunoSEQ multiplex PCR; TCRdb's copy has only in-frame clones and lacks some. The sample includes about 90,000 clones, around 90% of them seen just once. The specimen comprised CD4+ or CD8+ T cells sorted from blood, sampled in a trial of the OX40 agonist ivuxolimab. The receptors were sampled from an adult with an advanced solid tumor such as melanoma, head and neck, liver or kidney cancer. Each CDR3 is given with its conserved first and last residue. A D gene is named only where the DNA matches it firmly. The size of a clone is reported for some rows only, either as once, few or many, or as a class for expanded clones.

CASKLSEQFF,TGTGCCAGCAAGCTCAGTGAGCAGTTCTTC,TRBJ2-1,10,TRBV28,NA,NA
CASSLVGDWWGPGEQFF,TGCGCCAGCAGCTTGGTGGGGGACTGGTGGGGGCCCGGTGAGCAGTTCTTC,TRBJ2-1,17,TRBV5-1,NA,once
CASSPNLRGSGNEQFF,TGTGCCAGCAGCCCCAACCTCAGGGGTTCGGGCAATGAGCAGTTCTTC,TRBJ2-1,16,TRBV11-2,NA,once
CASSRGQGISSEQYF,TGTGCCAGCTCCCGGGGACAGGGGATCTCCTCCGAGCAGTACTTC,TRBJ2-7,15,TRBV18,TRBD1,NA
CASSGRVAGFTDTQYF,TGTGCCAGTAGTGGCCGGGTAGCGGGATTCACAGATACGCAGTATTTT,TRBJ2-3,16,TRBV19,TRBD2,NA
CASSSTGGPQHF,TGTGCCAGCAGCTCAACAGGGGGGCCCCAGCATTTT,TRBJ1-5,12,TRBV7-8,TRBD1,few
CASSLAGQGYEQYF,TGTGCCAGCAGCTTAGCAGGACAGGGTTACGAGCAGTACTTC,TRBJ2-7,14,TRBV7-2,TRBD1,NA
CASSLDPTRASAGELFF,TGTGCCAGCAGCTTAGATCCAACTAGAGCGTCTGCCGGGGAGCTGTTTTTT,TRBJ2-2,17,TRBV11-2,NA,NA
CAWSVSGRAYGYTF,TGTGCCTGGAGTGTATCGGGGAGGGCGTATGGCTACACCTTC,TRBJ1-2,14,TRBV30,NA,NA
CASSSAGAGDYGYTF,TGTGCCAGCAGCTCAGCCGGGGCCGGGGACTATGGCTACACCTTC,TRBJ1-2,15,TRBV5-4,NA,NA
CASSLDGTGISTYGYTF,TGCGCCAGCAGCTTGGATGGGACAGGGATAAGCACCTATGGCTACACCTTC,TRBJ1-2,17,TRBV5-1,TRBD1,NA
CASSYFGGTQYF,TGTGCCAGCAGTTATTTCGGGGGTACGCAGTATTTT,TRBJ2-3,12,TRBV6-5,NA,NA
CASSIRRGSGSARMEQFF,TGCGCCAGCAGCATCCGCCGGGGGAGCGGGAGTGCCAGAATGGAGCAGTTCTTC,TRBJ2-1,18,TRBV5-1,TRBD2,NA
CASRGPGLSNQPQHF,TGTGCCAGCAGGGGCCCGGGTCTAAGTAATCAGCCCCAGCATTTT,TRBJ1-5,15,TRBV6-6,NA,NA
CASSPDMGSYNEQFF,TGTGCCAGCAGTCCGGACATGGGCTCCTACAATGAGCAGTTCTTC,TRBJ2-1,15,TRBV6-5,NA,NA
CASKVGQGGSQPQHF,TGTGCCAGTAAGGTGGGACAGGGGGGATCTCAGCCCCAGCATTTT,TRBJ1-5,15,TRBV19,TRBD1,once
CASSLALAGGPVNEQFF,TGTGCCAGCAGCTTGGCCTTAGCGGGGGGGCCTGTGAATGAGCAGTTCTTC,TRBJ2-1,17,TRBV5-4,TRBD2,NA
CASSLGMGYEAFF,TGTGCCAGCAGCTTAGGAATGGGGTATGAAGCTTTCTTT,TRBJ1-1,13,TRBV7-9,NA,once
CASSIGTGGNQPQHF,TGTGCCAGTAGTATCGGGACAGGGGGCAATCAGCCCCAGCATTTT,TRBJ1-5,15,TRBV19,TRBD1,once
CASSIQGRNNEQFF,TGTGCCAGTAGTATCCAGGGGAGGAACAATGAGCAGTTCTTC,TRBJ2-1,14,TRBV19,NA,NA
CASSLLPLDYNEQFF,TGTGCCAGCAGTTTACTCCCCCTAGACTACAATGAGCAGTTCTTC,TRBJ2-1,15,TRBV27,NA,NA
CAIRNPTGDTGNEQFF,TGTGCCATCAGGAACCCGACAGGGGATACAGGCAATGAGCAGTTCTTC,TRBJ2-1,16,TRBV10-3,TRBD1,NA
CASSFNRANTGELFF,TGTGCCAGTAGTTTTAACAGGGCGAACACCGGGGAGCTGTTTTTT,TRBJ2-2,15,TRBV19,NA,NA
CASSVASGGFQETQYF,TGTGCCAGCAGCGTCGCTAGCGGGGGATTCCAAGAGACCCAGTACTTC,TRBJ2-5,16,TRBV9,TRBD2,NA
CASSLVAGRDTQYF,TGCGCCAGCAGCTTGGTTGCCGGTAGAGATACGCAGTATTTT,TRBJ2-3,14,TRBV5-1,NA,NA
CASTAGGRFYEQYF,TGTGCCAGTACCGCGGGAGGGCGGTTCTACGAGCAGTACTTC,TRBJ2-7,14,TRBV28,TRBD2,once
CASSFLLAGGPNTGELFF,TGTGCCAGCAGCTTCCTCCTAGCGGGGGGGCCGAACACCGGGGAGCTGTTTTTT,TRBJ2-2,18,TRBV5-6,TRBD2,NA
CAWSVWASGSYTDTQYF,TGTGCCTGGAGTGTATGGGCTAGCGGGAGCTACACAGATACGCAGTATTTT,TRBJ2-3,17,TRBV30,TRBD2,NA